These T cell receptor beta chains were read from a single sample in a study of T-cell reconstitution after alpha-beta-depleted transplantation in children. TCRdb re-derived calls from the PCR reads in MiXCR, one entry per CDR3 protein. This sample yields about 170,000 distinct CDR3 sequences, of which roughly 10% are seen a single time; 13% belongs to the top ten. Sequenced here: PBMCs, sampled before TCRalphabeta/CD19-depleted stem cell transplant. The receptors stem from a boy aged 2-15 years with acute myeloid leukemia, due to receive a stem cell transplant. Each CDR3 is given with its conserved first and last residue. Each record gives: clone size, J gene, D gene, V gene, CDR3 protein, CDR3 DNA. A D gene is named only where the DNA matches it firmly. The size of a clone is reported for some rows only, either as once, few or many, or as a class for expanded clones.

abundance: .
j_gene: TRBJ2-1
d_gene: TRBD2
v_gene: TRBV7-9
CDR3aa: CASSPSSLAGGYNEQFF
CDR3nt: TGTGCCAGCAGCCCTAGTAGCCTAGCGGGAGGCTACAATGAGCAGTTCTTC

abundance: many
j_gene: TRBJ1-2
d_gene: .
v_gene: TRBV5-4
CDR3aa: CASSLDSLYGYTF
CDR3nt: TGTGCCAGCAGCCTTGACAGCCTCTATGGCTACACCTTC

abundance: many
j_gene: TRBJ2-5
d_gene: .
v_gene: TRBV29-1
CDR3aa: CSVEDPGNQETQYF
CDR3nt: TGCAGCGTTGAAGATCCAGGGAATCAAGAGACCCAGTACTTC

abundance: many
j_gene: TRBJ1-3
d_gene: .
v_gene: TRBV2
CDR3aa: CASEQGTENTIYF
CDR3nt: TGTGCCAGCGAACAGGGAACGGAAAACACCATATATTTT

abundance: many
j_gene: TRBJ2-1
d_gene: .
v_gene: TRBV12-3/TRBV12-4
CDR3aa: CASSLRQGGEQFF
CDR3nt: TGTGCCAGCAGTTTACGGCAGGGAGGAGAGCAGTTCTTC

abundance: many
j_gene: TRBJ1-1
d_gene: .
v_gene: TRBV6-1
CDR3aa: CASSPQGRTEAFF
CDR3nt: TGTGCCAGCAGTCCCCAGGGGAGGACTGAAGCTTTCTTT

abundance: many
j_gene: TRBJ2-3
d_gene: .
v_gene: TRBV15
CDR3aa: CATSRGDATFTDTQYF
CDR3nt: TGTGCCACCAGCAGAGGGGACGCCACCTTCACAGATACGCAGTATTTT

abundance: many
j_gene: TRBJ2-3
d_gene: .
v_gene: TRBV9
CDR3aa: CASSVAPGPRDTQYF
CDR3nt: TGTGCCAGCAGCGTAGCCCCGGGTCCGAGGGATACGCAGTATTTT

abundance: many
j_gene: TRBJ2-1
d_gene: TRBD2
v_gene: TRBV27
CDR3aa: CASSLSGRAYNEQFF
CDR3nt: TGTGCCAGCAGTCTGAGCGGGAGGGCCTACAATGAGCAGTTCTTC

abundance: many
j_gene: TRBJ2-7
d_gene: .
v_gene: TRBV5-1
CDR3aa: CASSLDSYYEQYF
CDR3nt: TGCGCCAGCAGCTTGGATAGCTACTACGAGCAGTACTTC

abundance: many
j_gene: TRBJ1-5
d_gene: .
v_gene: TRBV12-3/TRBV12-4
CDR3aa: CASSFEDRLYSNQPQHF
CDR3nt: TGTGCCAGCAGTTTCGAGGACAGACTATATAGCAATCAGCCCCAGCATTTT

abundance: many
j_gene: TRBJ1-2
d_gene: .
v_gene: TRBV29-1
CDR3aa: CSVEEGRYGYTF
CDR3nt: TGCAGCGTTGAAGAGGGGCGGTATGGCTACACCTTC

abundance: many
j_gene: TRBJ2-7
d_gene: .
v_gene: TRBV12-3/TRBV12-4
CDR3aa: CASSIAWNSYEQYF
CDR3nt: TGTGCCAGCAGCATTGCTTGGAATTCCTACGAGCAGTACTTC